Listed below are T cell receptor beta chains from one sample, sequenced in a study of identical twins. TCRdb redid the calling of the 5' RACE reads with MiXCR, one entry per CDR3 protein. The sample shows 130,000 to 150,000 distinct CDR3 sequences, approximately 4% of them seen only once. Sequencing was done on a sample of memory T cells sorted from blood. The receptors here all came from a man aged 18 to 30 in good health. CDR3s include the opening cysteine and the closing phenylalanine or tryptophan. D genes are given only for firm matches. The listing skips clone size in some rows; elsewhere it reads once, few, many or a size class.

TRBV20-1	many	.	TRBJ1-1	TGCAGTGCCGGGGGTACAGGGTTGAACACTGAAGCTTTCTTT	CSAGGTGLNTEAFF
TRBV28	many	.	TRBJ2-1	TGTGCCAGCGGTCCGCGCATTAGCTCCTACAATGAGCAGTTCTTC	CASGPRISSYNEQFF
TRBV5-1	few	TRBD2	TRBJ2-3	TGCGCCAGCAGCTTGGTGTTAGCGGGAAGCACAGATACGCAGTATTTT	CASSLVLAGSTDTQYF
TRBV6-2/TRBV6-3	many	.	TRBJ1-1	TGTGCCAGCAGCTTACTTAGGACTGAAGCTTTCTTT	CASSLLRTEAFF
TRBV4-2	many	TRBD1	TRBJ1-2	TGTGCCAGCAGCACCGGGACAGGTGCTGGCTACACCTTC	CASSTGTGAGYTF
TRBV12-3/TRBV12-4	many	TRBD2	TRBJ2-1	TGTGCCAGCTCGGGACTAGCGGGACTTGAGCAGTTCTTC	CASSGLAGLEQFF
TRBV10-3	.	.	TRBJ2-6	TGTGCCACCAGGGGGGGAGGTGGGGCCAACGTCCTGACTTTC	CATRGGGGANVLTF
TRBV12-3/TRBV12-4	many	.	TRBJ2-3	TGTGCCAGCAGTTTAGCGGGAGATCGCACAGATACGCAGTATTTT	CASSLAGDRTDTQYF
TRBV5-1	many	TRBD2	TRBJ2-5	TGCGCCAGCAGCCTCGGGGAACTAGCGGGACGGGAGACCCAGTACTTC	CASSLGELAGRETQYF
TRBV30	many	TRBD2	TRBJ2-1	TGTGCCTGGAGTCCTAGCGGGGTTTACAATGAGCAGTTCTTC	CAWSPSGVYNEQFF
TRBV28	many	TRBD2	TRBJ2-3	TGTGCCAGCAGATCTAGCGGGGCAAGCACAGATACGCAGTATTTT	CASRSSGASTDTQYF
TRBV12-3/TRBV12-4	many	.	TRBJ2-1	TGTGCCAGCAGTTTAGATCACGGCCAAGGCGGGTTCTTC	CASSLDHGQGGFF
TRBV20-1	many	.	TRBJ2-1	TGCGGCCTCCGGGCAGTCTCCTACAATGAGCAGTTCTTC	CGLRAVSYNEQFF
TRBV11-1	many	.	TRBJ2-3	TGTGCCAGCAGCTTAAGGAGCGCCCAAGATACGCAGTATTTT	CASSLRSAQDTQYF
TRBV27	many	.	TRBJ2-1	TGTGCCAGCAGTTTCCGGTCAGGGCTGGATGAGCAGTTCTTC	CASSFRSGLDEQFF
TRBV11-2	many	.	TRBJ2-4	TGTGCCAGCAGCTCAAACCCAGGAGGGGACATTCAGTACTTC	CASSSNPGGDIQYF
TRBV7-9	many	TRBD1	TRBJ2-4	TGTGCCAGCAGCCCCCAGGGGGACAGGGCGGACATTCAGTACTTC	CASSPQGDRADIQYF
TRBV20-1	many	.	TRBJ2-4	TGCAGTGCTAGCCGGAGGGGCGCCGGCATTCAGTACTTC	CSASRRGAGIQYF
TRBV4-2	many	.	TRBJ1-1	TGTGCCAGCAGCCAAGAGAGGCGAATGGGGAGCGCTGAAGCTTTCTTT	CASSQERRMGSAEAFF
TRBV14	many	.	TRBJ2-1	TGTGCCAGCAGCCAAATGGTGGGAGGCAAGGCTTACAATGAGCAGTTCTTC	CASSQMVGGKAYNEQFF
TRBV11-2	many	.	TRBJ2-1	TGTGCCAGCAGCTTTAGCGGACCTGAGCAGTTCTTC	CASSFSGPEQFF
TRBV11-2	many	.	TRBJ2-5	TGTGCCAGCAGCTTATTTGGGAGGACGCGAGAGACCCAGTACTTC	CASSLFGRTRETQYF
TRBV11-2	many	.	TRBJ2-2	TGTGCCAGCAGCTCCTGGCGGGAGAACACCGGGGAGCTGTTTTTT	CASSSWRENTGELFF
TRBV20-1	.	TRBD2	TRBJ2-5	TGCAGTGCTAGAGATCGGACTAGCGATCAAGAGACCCAGTACTTC	CSARDRTSDQETQYF
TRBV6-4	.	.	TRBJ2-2	TGTGCCAGCAGCTCTTTACCGACCGGGGAGCTGTTTTTT	CASSSLPTGELFF
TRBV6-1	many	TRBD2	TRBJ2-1	TGTGCCAGCAGCGGGACTAGCGCCTCCTACAATGAGCAGTTCTTC	CASSGTSASYNEQFF
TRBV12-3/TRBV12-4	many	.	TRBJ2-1	TGTGCCAGCAGTTCTTACCGGGACTACAATGAGCAGTTCTTC	CASSSYRDYNEQFF
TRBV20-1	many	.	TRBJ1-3	TGCAGTGCTAGAGACGGGGGAGGAAACACCATATATTTT	CSARDGGGNTIYF
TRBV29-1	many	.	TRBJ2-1	TGCAGCGTTGCCCCAGGGGTCTACAATGAGCAGTTCTTC	CSVAPGVYNEQFF
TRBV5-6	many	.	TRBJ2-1	TGTGCCAGCAGCTGGGACCTGGTCCGCGATGAGCAGTTCTTC	CASSWDLVRDEQFF
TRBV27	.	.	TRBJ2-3	TGTGCCAGCAGTTACCGGGATACGCAGTATTTT	CASSYRDTQYF
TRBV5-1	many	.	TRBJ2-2	TGCGCCAGCAGCTTGGCCTTCGCACGGTCGCAGGTGAACACCGGGGAGCTGTTTTTT	CASSLAFARSQVNTGELFF